This T cell receptor beta chain is drawn from a study of beta chain features in type 1 diabetes. Study in general: Sorted cell examination encompassed approximately 110 million cells across all samples. Broader study findings: Among patients with Type 1 diabetes, TCRB CDR3s were moderately but significantly shorter in every one of the four CD4+ subsets.

All of the isolated RNA was reverse transcribed, so expressed TCRB transcripts were sequenced. This table comes from immunoSEQ multiplex PCR, and its TCRdb copy is limited to in-frame clones, with some not included. Of 200,000 to 300,000 clones detected, less than 35% appear once; the ten largest clones hold roughly 4%. The single heparinised draw taken from each donor contained roughly 100 mL of blood on average. This CDR3 has 17 residues. V dropped 2 bases and J dropped 6 bases, with 20 bases sitting between them. Germline V gene data show CDR1 as LGHNA and CDR2 as YSLEER. This clone showed up just a few times. Its cognate antigen is unknown.

This clonotype was obtained from a man aged 30-40 years in good health. Material for sequencing was central memory CD4+ T cells from blood. The chain links TRBV4-3 to TRBJ2-1; D perhaps matches TRBD2 (6 bases). As DNA, the CDR3 is TGCGCCAGCAGCCAAATAATCGGAGGGAGTGGGCGCAATGAGCAGTTCTTC. Encoded protein: CASSQIIGGSGRNEQFF.